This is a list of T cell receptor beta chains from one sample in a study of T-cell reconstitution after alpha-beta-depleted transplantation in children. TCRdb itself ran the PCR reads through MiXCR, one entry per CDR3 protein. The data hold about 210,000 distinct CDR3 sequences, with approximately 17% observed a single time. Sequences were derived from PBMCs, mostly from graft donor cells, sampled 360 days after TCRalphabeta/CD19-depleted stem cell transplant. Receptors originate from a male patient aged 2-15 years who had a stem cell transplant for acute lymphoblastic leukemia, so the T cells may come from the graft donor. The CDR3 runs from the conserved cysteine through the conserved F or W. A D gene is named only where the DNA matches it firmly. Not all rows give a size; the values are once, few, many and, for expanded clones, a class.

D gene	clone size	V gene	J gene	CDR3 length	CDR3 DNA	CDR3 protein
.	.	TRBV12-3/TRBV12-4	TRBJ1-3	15	TGTGCCAGCAGTTTAGCCCGAAACTCTGGAAACACCATATATTTT	CASSLARNSGNTIYF
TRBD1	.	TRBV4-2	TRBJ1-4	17	TGTGCCAGCAGCCTCAGAGGACAGGAGATGCGGTATGAAAAACTGTTTTTT	CASSLRGQEMRYEKLFF
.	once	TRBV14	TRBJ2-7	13	TGTGCCAGCAGCCAAGAGGAGAGATACGAGCAGTACTTC	CASSQEERYEQYF
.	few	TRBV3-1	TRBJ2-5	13	TGTGCCAGCAGCCGGCAGGGCTCGGAGACCCAGTACTTC	CASSRQGSETQYF
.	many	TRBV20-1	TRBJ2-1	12	TGCAGTGGGCAGGAAGGTTACAATGAGCAGTTCTTC	CSGQEGYNEQFF
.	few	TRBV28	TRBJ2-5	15	TGTGCCAGCAGTCACAGACAGGGAGGGAAAGAGACCCAGTACTTC	CASSHRQGGKETQYF
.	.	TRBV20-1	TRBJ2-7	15	TGCAGTCCGAACCGCGGAAGGGTATTAGCCTACGAGCAGTACTTC	CSPNRGRVLAYEQYF
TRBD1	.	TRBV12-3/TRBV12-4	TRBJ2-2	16	TGTGCCAGCAGACCAACGGGACAGGGGGGAACCGGGGAGCTGTTTTTT	CASRPTGQGGTGELFF
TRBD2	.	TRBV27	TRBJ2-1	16	TGTGCCAGCAGTGCCAACCCGGGACTAGCGTTCAATGAGCAGTTCTTC	CASSANPGLAFNEQFF
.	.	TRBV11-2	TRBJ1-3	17	TGTGCCAGCAGCTCCCTTCGTGGGAGGAAGTCTGGAAACACCATATATTTT	CASSSLRGRKSGNTIYF
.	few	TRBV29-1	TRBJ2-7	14	TGCAGCGTTGAAGGGGACGGTGTCTCCTACGAGCAGTACTTC	CSVEGDGVSYEQYF
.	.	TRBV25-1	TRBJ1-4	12	TGTGCCAGCGGGGAGGGGTATGAAAAACTGTTTTTT	CASGEGYEKLFF
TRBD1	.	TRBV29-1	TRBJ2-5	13	TGCAGCGTTGGACGGGACAGGAAAGAGACCCAGTACTTC	CSVGRDRKETQYF
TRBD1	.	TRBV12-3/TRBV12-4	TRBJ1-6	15	TGTGCCAGCGGGCTCCTGACAGGGTATAGTTCACCCCTCCACTTT	CASGLLTGYSSPLHF
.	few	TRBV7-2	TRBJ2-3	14	TGTGCCAGCTGGGCCTCAGGAGGGACAGATACGCAGTATTTT	CASWASGGTDTQYF
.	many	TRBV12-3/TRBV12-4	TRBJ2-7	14	TGTGCCAGCAGCAGAAAACCCGACTCCTACGAGCAGTACTTC	CASSRKPDSYEQYF
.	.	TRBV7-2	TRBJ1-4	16	TGTGCCAGCAGCTTAGGGTCGACAGGACCAAATGAAAAACTGTTTTTT	CASSLGSTGPNEKLFF
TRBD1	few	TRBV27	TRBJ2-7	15	TGTGCCAGCAGTTCCTGGACAGGAGGAGTCTACGAGCAGTACTTC	CASSSWTGGVYEQYF
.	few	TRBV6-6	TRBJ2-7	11	TGTGCCAGCGATGACGGGGGCGAGCAGTACTTC	CASDDGGEQYF
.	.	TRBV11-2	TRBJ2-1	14	TGTGCCAGCAGCAGAGGAGGGGCCCACAATGAGCAGTTCTTC	CASSRGGAHNEQFF